This TCR beta chain was observed in a study of PD-1 blockade in classical Hodgkin lymphoma. Study-wide points: Reported findings placed baseline TCR diversity lower in newly diagnosed patients (compared with healthy donors). By C4D1, CD4+ diversity increased significantly, especially in complete responders.

The V gene's germline CDR1 is SEHNR and CDR2 FQNEAQ (reference sequence). CDR3 length: 19 residues. The patients all showed relapse after autologous stem cell transplantation, while their brentuximab vedotin exposure varied. Using immunoSEQ multiplex PCR, the repertoire was profiled, and TCRdb retains in-frame clones only, with some absent. The table lists 90,000 to 120,000 clones, 80% to 90% of them singletons. A note on this clone: No antigen is known for it. One junction end does not reproduce the germline sequence, and a read error may be involved.

This clonotype was sampled from a human donor with classical Hodgkin lymphoma. The chain combines TRBV7-9 with TRBJ2-7, with D hard to call. The starting material was peripheral blood mononuclear cells (PBMCs), obtained before the second cycle of nivolumab. CDR3 region: CANSLESLTSGPTAFEQYF. CDR3 DNA: TGTGCCAACAGCTTAGAAAGTTTGACGTCGGGCCCGACCGCCTTCGAGCAGTACTTC. Using reference TRBV7-9 and TRBJ2-7 for the parts outside the CDR3, the full variable domain is DTGVSQNPRHKITKRGQNVTFRCDPISEHNRLYWYRQTLGQGPEFLTYFQNEAQLEKSRLLSDRFSAERPKGSFSTLEIQRTEQGDSAMYLCANSLESLTSGPTAFEQYFGPGTRLTVT.